This T cell receptor (beta chain) emerged from a study of vaccination and CD4 T cells after COVID-19. Germline loops: CDR1 SNHLY, CDR2 FYNNEI. The CDR3 runs to 13 residues. V was shortened by 8 bases and J by 2 bases, with 13 bases between the two germline ends. The Oncomine TCR Beta short-read assay sequenced DNA from cultured CD4+ T cells. In this case, cultured CD4+ T cells provided the extracted genomic DNA. TCRdb reanalysed the PCR reads using MiXCR and keeps one entry per CDR3 protein. There are some 21,000 distinct CDR3 sequences in the sample; 46% occur only once, and approximately 13% lies in the top ten. Time point described: late sampling 161 to 241 days after vaccination in a few convalescent patients. Treatment in this sample: approximately nine-day PBMC culture with coronavirus spike peptide pools or control peptides (ViraFEST assay). Cultures got half-medium changes with IL-2 on days 3 and 7.

Note on this clonotype: What it binds is not known.

The sequenced sample was CD4+ T cells from blood, cultured in vitro, obtained about 7 months after SARS-CoV-2 vaccination. The chain joins TRBV2 to TRBJ2-7; no clear D gene. The TCR was taken from a human donor who had recovered from COVID-19. The CDR3 protein is CASSLPLTYEQYF. CDR3 DNA: TGTGCCAGCTCCCTGCCGCTGACCTACGAGCAGTACTTC.